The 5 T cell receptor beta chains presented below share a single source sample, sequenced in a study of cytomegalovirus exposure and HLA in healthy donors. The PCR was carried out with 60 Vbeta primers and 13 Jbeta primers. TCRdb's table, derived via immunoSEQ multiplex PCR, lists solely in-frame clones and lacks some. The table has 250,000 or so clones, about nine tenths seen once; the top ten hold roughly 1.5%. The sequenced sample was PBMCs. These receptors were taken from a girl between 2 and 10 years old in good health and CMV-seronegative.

CDR3 in amino acids: CAWSVAGPTDTQYF. The CDR3, as DNA: TGTGCCTGGAGTGTAGCGGGTCCCACAGATACGCAGTATTTT. This chain connects TRBV30 to TRBJ2-3, with D perhaps matching TRBD2 (6 bases). The CDR3 sequence is 14 residues long. V was trimmed by 0 bases and J by 2 bases, leaving 9 bases between them. Germline CDR1 reads GTSNPN; CDR2 reads SVGIG (reference sequence).

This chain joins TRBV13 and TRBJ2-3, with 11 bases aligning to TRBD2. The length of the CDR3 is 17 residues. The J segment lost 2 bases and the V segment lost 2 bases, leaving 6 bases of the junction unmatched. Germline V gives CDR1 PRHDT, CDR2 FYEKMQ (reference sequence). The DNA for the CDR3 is TGTGCCAGCAGCTTACCCGGACTAGCGGGTATCACAGATACGCAGTATTTT. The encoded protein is CASSLPGLAGITDTQYF. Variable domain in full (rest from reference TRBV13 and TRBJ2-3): AAGVIQSPRHLIKEKRETATLKCYPIPRHDTVYWYQQGPGQDPQFLISFYEKMQSDKGSIPDRFSAQQFSDYHSELNMSSLELGDSALYFCASSLPGLAGITDTQYFGPGTRLTVL.

As DNA, the CDR3 is TGTGCCATCAGTGAGACAGGGGATACGCAGTATTTT. Its protein is CAISETGDTQYF. The chain uses TRBV10-3 and TRBJ2-3; weak D call: TRBD1 (6 bases). Germline CDR1 reads ENHRY; CDR2 reads SYGVKD. V gave up 2 bases and J gave up 6 bases, with 6 bases separating them. The CDR3 contains 12 residues.

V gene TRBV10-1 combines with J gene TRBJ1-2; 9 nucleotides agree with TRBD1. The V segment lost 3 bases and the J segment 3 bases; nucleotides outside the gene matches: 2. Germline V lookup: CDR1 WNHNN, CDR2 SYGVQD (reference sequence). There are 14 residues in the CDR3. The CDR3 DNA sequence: TGCGCCAGCAGTGATGACAGGGGGGACTATGGCTACACCTTC. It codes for CASSDDRGDYGYTF.

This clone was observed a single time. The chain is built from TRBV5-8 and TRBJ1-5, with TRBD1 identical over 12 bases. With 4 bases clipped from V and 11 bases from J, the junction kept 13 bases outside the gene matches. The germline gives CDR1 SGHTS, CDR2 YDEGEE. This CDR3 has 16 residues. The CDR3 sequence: CASSRQSGTGGWTQHF. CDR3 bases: TGTGCCAGCAGCCGACAGTCCGGGACAGGGGGCTGGACCCAGCATTTT.